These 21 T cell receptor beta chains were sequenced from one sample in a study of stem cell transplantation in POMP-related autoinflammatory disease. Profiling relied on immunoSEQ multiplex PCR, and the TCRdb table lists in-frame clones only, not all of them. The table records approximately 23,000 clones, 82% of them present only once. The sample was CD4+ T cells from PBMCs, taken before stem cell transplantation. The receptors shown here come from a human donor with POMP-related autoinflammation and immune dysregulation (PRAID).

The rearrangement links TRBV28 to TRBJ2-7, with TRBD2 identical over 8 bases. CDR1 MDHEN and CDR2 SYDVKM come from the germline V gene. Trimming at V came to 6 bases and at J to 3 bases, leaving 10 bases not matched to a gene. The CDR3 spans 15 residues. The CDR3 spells CASSPTSGGNYEQYF. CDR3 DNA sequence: TGTGCCAGCAGCCCCACTAGCGGAGGAAACTACGAGCAGTACTTC.

The CDR3 region has the DNA TGTGCCAGCCAGTGGGGGGAAGAGACCCAGTACTTC. This codes for CASQWGEETQYF. The chain has TRBV28 and TRBJ2-5; D perhaps matches TRBD2 (6 bases). CDR1 MDHEN and CDR2 SYDVKM come from the germline V gene. Trimming cost V 8 bases and J 3 bases, with 10 bases left between them. The CDR3 has 12 residues.

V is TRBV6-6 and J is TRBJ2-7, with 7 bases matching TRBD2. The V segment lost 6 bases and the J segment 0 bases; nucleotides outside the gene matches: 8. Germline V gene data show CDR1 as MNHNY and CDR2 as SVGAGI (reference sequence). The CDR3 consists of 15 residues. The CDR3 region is CASRRDYLISYEQYF. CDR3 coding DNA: TGTGCCAGCAGAAGGGACTACCTAATCTCCTACGAGCAGTACTTC.

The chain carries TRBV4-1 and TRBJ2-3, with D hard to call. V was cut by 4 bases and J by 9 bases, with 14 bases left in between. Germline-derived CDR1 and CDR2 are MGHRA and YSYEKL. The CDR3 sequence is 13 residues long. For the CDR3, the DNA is TGCGCCAGCAGCCGAGAACTCAAGGGCACGCAGTATTTT. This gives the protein CASSRELKGTQYF.

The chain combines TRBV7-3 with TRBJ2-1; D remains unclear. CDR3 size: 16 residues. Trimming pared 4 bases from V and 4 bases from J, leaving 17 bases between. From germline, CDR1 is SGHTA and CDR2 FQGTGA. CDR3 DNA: TGTGCCAGCAGCTCAGACGGGTACACCCCTTACAATGAGCAGTTCTTC. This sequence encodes CASSSDGYTPYNEQFF.

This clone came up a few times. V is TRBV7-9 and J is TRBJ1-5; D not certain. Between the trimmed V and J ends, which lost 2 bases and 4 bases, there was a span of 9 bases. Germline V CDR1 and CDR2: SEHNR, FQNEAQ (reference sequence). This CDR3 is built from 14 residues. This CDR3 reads CASSLSAGNQPQHF. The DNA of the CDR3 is TGTGCCAGCAGCTTAAGCGCGGGAAATCAGCCCCAGCATTTT.

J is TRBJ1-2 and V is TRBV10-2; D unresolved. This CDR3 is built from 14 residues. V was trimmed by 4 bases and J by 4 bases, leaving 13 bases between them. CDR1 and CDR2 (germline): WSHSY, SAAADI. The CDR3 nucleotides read TGCGCCAGCAGTGTTAGCAGGACCGTCTATGGCTACACCTTC. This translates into CASSVSRTVYGYTF.

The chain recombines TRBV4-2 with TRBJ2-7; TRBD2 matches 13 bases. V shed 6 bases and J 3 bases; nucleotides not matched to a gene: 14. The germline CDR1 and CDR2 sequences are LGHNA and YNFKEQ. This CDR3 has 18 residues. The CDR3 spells CASSPYGTSGMVGYEQYF. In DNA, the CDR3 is TGTGCCAGCAGTCCATACGGGACTAGCGGGATGGTAGGCTACGAGCAGTACTTC.

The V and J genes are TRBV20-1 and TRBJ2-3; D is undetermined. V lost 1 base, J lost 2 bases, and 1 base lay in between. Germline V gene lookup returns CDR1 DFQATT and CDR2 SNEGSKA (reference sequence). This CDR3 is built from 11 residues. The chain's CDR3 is CSARVTDTQYF. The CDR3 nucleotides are TGCAGTGCTAGAGTCACAGATACGCAGTATTTT.

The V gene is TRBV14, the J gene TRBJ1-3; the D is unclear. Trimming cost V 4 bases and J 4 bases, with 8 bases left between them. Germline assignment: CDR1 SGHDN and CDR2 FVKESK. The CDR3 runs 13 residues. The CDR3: CASSPTAGNTIYF. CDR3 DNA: TGTGCCAGCAGCCCCACAGCCGGAAACACCATATATTTT.

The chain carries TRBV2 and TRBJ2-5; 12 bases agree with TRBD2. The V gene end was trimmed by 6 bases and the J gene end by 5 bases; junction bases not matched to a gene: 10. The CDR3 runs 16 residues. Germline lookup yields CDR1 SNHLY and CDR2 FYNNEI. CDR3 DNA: TGTGCCAGCAGGAGATTCCTAGCGGGGGGGCAGGAGACCCAGTACTTC. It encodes CASRRFLAGGQETQYF.

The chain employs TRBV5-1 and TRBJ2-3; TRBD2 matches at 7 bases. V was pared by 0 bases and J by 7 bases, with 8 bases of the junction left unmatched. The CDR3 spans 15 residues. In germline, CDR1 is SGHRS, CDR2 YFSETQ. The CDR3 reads CASSLELADSHTQYF. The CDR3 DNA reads TGCGCCAGCAGCTTGGAGCTAGCGGACTCTCATACGCAGTATTTT.

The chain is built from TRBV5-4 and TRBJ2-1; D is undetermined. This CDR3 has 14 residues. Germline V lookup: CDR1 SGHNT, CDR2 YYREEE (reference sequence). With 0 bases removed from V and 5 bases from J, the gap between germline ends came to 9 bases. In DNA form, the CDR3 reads TGTGCCAGCAGCTTGGAGCATGCGCACAATGAGCAGTTCTTC. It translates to CASSLEHAHNEQFF.

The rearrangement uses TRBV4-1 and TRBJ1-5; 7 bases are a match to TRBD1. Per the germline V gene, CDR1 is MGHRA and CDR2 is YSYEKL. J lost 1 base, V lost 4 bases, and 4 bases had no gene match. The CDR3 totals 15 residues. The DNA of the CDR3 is TGCGCCAGCAGCCCACGACAGGGAAGCAATCAGCCCCAGCATTTT. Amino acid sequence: CASSPRQGSNQPQHF.

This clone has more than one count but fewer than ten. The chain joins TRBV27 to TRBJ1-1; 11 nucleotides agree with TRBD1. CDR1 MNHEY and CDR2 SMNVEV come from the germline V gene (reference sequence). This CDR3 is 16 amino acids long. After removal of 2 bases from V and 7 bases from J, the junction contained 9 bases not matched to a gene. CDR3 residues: CASSLRTGGLVDEAFF. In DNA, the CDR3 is TGTGCCAGCAGTTTAAGGACAGGGGGCCTGGTGGATGAAGCTTTCTTT.

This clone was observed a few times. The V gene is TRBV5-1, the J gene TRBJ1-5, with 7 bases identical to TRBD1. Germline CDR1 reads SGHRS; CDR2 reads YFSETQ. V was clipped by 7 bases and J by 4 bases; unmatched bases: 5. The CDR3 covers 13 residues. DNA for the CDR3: TGCGCCAGCCCCCCGGACAGGAATCAGCCCCAGCATTTT. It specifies CASPPDRNQPQHF.

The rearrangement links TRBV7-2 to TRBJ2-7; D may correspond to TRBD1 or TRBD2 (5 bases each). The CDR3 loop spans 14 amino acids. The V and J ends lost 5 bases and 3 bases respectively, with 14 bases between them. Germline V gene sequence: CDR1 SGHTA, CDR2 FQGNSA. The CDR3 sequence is CASSPDRGRYEQYF. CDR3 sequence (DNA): TGTGCCAGCAGCCCGGATCGGGGACGCTACGAGCAGTACTTC.

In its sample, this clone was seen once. Written as DNA, the CDR3 is TGTGCCAGCTCACCCGCGACAGGGCTCTATAATTCACCCCTCCACTTT. Protein sequence: CASSPATGLYNSPLHF. V is TRBV18 and J is TRBJ1-6, with 7 nucleotides matching TRBD1. The CDR3 is made up of 16 amino acids. Trimming removed 3 bases from V and 3 bases from J; junction bases left unmatched: 5. Looked up from germline, CDR1 is KGHSH and CDR2 is LQKENI.

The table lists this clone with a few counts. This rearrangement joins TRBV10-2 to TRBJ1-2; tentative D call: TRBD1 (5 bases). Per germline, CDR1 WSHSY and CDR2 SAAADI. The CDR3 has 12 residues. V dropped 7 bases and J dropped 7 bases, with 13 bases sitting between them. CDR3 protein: CASKEGMGGYTF. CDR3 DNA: TGCGCCAGCAAGGAGGGGATGGGTGGCTACACCTTC.

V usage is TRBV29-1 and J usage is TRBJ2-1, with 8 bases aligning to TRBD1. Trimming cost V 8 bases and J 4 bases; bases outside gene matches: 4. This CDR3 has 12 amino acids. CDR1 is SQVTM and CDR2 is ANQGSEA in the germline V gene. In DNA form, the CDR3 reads TGCAGCCAGAGGACAGGGTACAATGAGCAGTTCTTC. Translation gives CSQRTGYNEQFF.

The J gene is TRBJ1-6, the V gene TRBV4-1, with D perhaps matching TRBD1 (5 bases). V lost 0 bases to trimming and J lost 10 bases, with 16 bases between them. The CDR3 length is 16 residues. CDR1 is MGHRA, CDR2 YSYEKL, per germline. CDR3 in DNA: TGCGCCAGCAGCCAAGATCATGGCAGGGATAGGTCACCCCTCCACTTT. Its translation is CASSQDHGRDRSPLHF.